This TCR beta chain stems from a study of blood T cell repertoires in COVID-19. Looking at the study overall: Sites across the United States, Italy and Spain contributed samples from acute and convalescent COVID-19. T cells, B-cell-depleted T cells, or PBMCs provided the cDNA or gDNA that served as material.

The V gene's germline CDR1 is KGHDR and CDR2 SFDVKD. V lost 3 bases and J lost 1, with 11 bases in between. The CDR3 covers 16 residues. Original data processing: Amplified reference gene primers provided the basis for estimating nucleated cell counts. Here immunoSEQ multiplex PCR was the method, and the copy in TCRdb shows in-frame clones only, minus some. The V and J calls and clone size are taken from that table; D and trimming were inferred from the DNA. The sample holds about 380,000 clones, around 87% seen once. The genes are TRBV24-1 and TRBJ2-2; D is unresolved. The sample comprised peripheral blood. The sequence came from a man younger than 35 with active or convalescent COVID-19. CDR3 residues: CATSDPHDKNTGELFF. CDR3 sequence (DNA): TGTGCCACCAGTGATCCCCATGACAAGAACACCGGGGAGCTGTTTTTT.